Listed here is a single T cell receptor beta chain. The read comes to an end 3 residues before the CDR3 does, leaving the germline J gene to fill in the end. immunoSEQ multiplex PCR used an average of about 1,200 ng genomic DNA. This table comes from immunoSEQ multiplex PCR, and its TCRdb copy is limited to in-frame clones, with some not included. This sample's table has around 30,000 clones. This sample is part of a study of T cells in women clearing cervical HPV infection. The wider study: No precancer developed; the control's incident HPV16 infection cleared within 12 months.

Trimming left V 2 bases short and J 6 bases short, with 11 bases between. The CDR3 runs to 14 residues. In germline, CDR1 is KGHSH, CDR2 LQKENI. Specimen: blood buffy coat. The J gene is TRBJ1-5, the V gene TRBV18; D possibly corresponds to TRBD1 (6 bases). The sequence was obtained from a woman between 18 and 70 years old with a cervical HPV16 infection that either progressed to CIN3+ or cleared (not recorded which). The CDR3 reads CASSPTGHGQPQHF. CDR3 DNA (partial): TGTGCCAGCTCACCAACAGGGCACGGTCAGCCC.